This T cell receptor beta chain was identified during a study of blood T cell repertoires in COVID-19 (dated by TCRdb to the early 2020s). Regarding the study in general: Collaborator samples came from the United States, Italy and Spain and covered acute and convalescent phases of COVID-19. The material from the prospective study consisted of cDNA or gDNA derived from T cells, B-cell-depleted T cells, or PBMCs. Deeply sampled blood TCRbeta repertoires from subjects exposed to, actively infected with, or recovered from COVID-19 were included in the dataset. A freely available public database, intended as a resource for researchers studying the immune response to SARS-CoV-2, is where the repertoires were released. Samples came from the ongoing ImmuneRACE study (first 160 participants) plus 1,254 subjects from 6 global collaborators. Sample metadata almost always included a de-identified subject ID, COVID-19 status, age in years and sex. Where available, HLA class I and class II types were obtained from metadata supplied by the sample provider rather than from assay-based typing. Overall results and qualifications from the work: Clinical and demographic metadata were provided uncurated, with the amount varying by source and participant.

CDR1 and CDR2 were assigned from the germline V gene (reference sequence) as SEHNR and FQNEAQ. Including the terminal cysteine and phenylalanine, the CDR3 comprises 11 residues. Only CDR3 DNA remains: 33 bases, in frame from the first base. V and J are truncated by 3 bases and 7 bases respectively, leaving an intervening sequence of 6 bases. TCRbeta CDR3 regions were amplified from genomic DNA by means of the immunoSEQ Assay, a bias-controlled multiplex PCR. For the original study's pipeline: The number of nucleated cells in each sample was estimated by amplification of reference gene primers within the assay. To quantify the absolute abundance of each unique TCRbeta CDR3 rearrangement, sequence reads were collapsed and filtered. Productive Simpson clonality was computed per sample as the square root of Simpson's diversity index over productive rearrangements. TCRdb provides this immuneACCESS table in a form limited to in-frame rearrangements. Some clones are lacking; in checked studies, under half of them reflect an unresolved V gene, and why the rest are absent is not known. The V and J calls and clone size were taken over from that table, and D and trimming were inferred from the DNA. This sample holds 150,000 or so clones; 65% to 85% were observed only once. The ten largest account for approximately 4% of the sample.

On this clone itself: The antigen this receptor binds is unknown. No qualities accompany the bases; no much larger clone lies one base away.

Collaborating institutions collected whole blood in K2EDTA tubes following their own protocols. For TCRbeta analysis, collaborator samples were shipped as frozen whole blood, as isolated PBMCs, or as DNA extracted from either sample type. This chain is built from TRBV7-9 and TRBJ1-1, with no confident D gene call. The material sequenced was peripheral blood. The source is an older woman with acute or convalescent COVID-19. The CDR3 protein sequence reads: CASSLQVEAFF. At the DNA level, the sequence is TGTGCCAGCAGCTTGCAGGTTGAAGCTTTCTTT. This CDR3, with the reference TRBV7-9 and TRBJ1-1 proteins standing in past its ends, gives the full variable domain DTGVSQNPRHKITKRGQNVTFRCDPISEHNRLYWYRQTLGQGPEFLTYFQNEAQLEKSRLLSDRFSAERPKGSFSTLEIQRTEQGDSAMYLCASSLQVEAFFGQGTRLTVV.